This T cell receptor (beta chain) was observed in a study of control samples from healthy donors and cancer patients. The protocol was immunoSEQ multiplex PCR, while the TCRdb copy is restricted to in-frame clones and leaves out a portion. The table shows about 72,000 clones, with 85% to 95% occurring only once. The CDR3 sequence is 11 residues long. V and J are TRBV21-1 and TRBJ1-1. TRBV21-1 is classified as a pseudogene. The sequence was obtained from a woman aged 60 to 75 in good health. Source material: blood. CDR3 region: CASSSHTEAFF. The CDR3 nucleotides read TGTGCCAGCAGCTCCCACACTGAAGCTTTCTTT.